Below are 7 T cell receptor beta chains sequenced from a single sample in a study of cytomegalovirus exposure and HLA in healthy donors. The PCR had 60 Vbeta and 13 Jbeta primers. The protocol was immunoSEQ multiplex PCR, while the TCRdb copy is restricted to in-frame clones and leaves out a portion. Among more than 150,000 clones listed, roughly 77% were seen once. Source material: PBMCs. The receptors were gathered from a woman aged 50 to 65 in good health and CMV-seropositive.

V gene TRBV9 combines with J gene TRBJ1-2, with 11 bases lining up with TRBD1. Unmatched junction bases numbered 15, after V lost 6 bases and J lost 8 bases. The CDR3 extends over 16 amino acids. The germline V gene has CDR1 SGDLS and CDR2 YYNGEE. The CDR3 bases are TGTGCCAGCACGCGGACAGGGGGCTCTTTTGCAGGAGGCTACACCTTC. Residues: CASTRTGGSFAGGYTF.

This clone has a single count. The chain employs TRBV4-3 and TRBJ2-4, with D possibly being TRBD2 (5 bases). The CDR3 spans 16 residues. The ends were cut back, 5 bases at V and 6 bases at J, with 20 bases in the middle. Germline V lookup: CDR1 LGHNA, CDR2 YSLEER. The CDR3 loop is CASSKKDGRGRNIQYF. The CDR3 nucleotides are TGCGCCAGCAGCAAGAAAGACGGGCGAGGGAGAAACATTCAGTACTTC.

The CDR3 DNA follows: TGCGCCAGCAGCCACGCCCTCGCGACAGGTCTGCCCGGGGAGCTGTTTTTT. Its translation: CASSHALATGLPGELFF. This chain joins TRBV4-3 and TRBJ2-2; TRBD1 is a possible D gene (6 bases). The germline CDR1 and CDR2 sequences are LGHNA and YSLEER. This CDR3 spans 17 amino acids. Trimming removed 3 bases from V and 6 bases from J, with 20 bases in between.

In its sample, this clone was seen a few times. V is TRBV7-8 and J is TRBJ1-2, with D maybe TRBD1 (6 bases). Per germline, CDR1 SGHVS and CDR2 FQNEAQ. The germline V and J ends were trimmed by 4 bases and 6 bases, with 12 bases remaining between them. The CDR3 runs 13 residues. As DNA, the CDR3 is TGTGCCAGCAGCTCATCAGGGGTCAATGGCTACACCTTC. Amino acid sequence: CASSSSGVNGYTF.

The rearrangement joins TRBV19 to TRBJ2-1; TRBD2 agrees at 10 bases. Losses at the gene ends were 1 base for V and 7 bases for J; bases not matched to a gene: 7. The length of the CDR3 is 16 residues. Germline lookup yields CDR1 LNHDA and CDR2 SQIVND (reference sequence). CDR3 sequence reads: CASSIVALAGVNEQFF. CDR3 coding DNA: TGTGCCAGTAGTATAGTAGCCCTAGCGGGAGTAAATGAGCAGTTCTTC.

The chain employs TRBV27 and TRBJ1-1; D might be TRBD1 (6 bases). The germline V gene encodes CDR1 MNHEY and CDR2 SMNVEV (reference sequence). This CDR3 is 14 amino acids long. V lost 6 bases to trimming and J lost 1 base, with 12 bases between them. The CDR3 loop is CASSSADRNTEAFF. DNA for the CDR3: TGTGCCAGCAGCTCAGCGGACAGGAACACTGAAGCTTTCTTT.

The chain links TRBV9 to TRBJ2-3; perhaps TRBD2 as D (6 bases). Germline V gene data show CDR1 as SGDLS and CDR2 as YYNGEE. V shed 3 bases and J shed 4 bases, with 18 bases lying between them. The CDR3 is 16 amino acids. CDR3 region: CASSDAPGEFSDTQYF. In nucleotides, the CDR3 is TGTGCCAGCAGCGACGCCCCGGGAGAGTTTTCAGATACGCAGTATTTT.